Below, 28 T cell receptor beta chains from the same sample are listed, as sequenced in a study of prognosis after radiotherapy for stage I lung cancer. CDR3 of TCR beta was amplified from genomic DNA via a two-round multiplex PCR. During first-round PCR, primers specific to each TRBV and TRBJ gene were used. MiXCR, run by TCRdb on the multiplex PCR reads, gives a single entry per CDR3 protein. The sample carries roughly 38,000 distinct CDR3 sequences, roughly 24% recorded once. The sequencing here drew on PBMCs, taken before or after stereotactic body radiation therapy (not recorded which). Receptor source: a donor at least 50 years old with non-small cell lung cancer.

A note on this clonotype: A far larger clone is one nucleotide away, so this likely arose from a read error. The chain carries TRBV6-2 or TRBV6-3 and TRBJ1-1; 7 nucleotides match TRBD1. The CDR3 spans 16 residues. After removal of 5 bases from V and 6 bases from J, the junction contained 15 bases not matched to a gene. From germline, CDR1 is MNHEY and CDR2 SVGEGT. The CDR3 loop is CASSTPGQWTEAEAFF. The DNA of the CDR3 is TGTGCCAGCAGTACGCCGGGACAGTGGACGGAGGCTGAAGCTTTCTTT.

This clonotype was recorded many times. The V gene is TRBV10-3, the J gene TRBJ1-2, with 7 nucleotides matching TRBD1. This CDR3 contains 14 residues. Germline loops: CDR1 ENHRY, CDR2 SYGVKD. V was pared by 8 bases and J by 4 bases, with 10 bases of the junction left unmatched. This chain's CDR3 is CAIVESAGGYGYTF. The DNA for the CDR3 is TGTGCCATCGTCGAGAGCGCAGGGGGCTATGGCTACACCTTC.

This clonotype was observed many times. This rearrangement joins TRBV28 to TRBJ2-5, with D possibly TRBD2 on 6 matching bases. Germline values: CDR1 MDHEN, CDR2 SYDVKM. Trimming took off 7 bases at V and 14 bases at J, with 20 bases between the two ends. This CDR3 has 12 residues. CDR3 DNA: TGTGCCAGCACGAATAGAGGGGACTCTGCATACTTC. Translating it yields CASTNRGDSAYF.

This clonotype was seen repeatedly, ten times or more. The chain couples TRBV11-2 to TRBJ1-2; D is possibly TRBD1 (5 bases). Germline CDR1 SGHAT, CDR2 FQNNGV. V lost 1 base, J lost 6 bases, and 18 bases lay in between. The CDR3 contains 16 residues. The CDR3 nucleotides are TGTGCCAGCAGCTTAGCCCTGGATTCCAGGGTCCATGGCTACACCTTC. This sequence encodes CASSLALDSRVHGYTF.

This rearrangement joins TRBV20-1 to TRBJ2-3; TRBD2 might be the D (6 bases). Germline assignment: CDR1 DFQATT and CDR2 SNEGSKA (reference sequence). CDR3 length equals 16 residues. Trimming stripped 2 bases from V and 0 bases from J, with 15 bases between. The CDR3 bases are TGCAGTGCTAGAACCCCCTGGCGGGGAAGCACAGATACGCAGTATTTT. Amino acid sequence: CSARTPWRGSTDTQYF.

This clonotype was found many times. The CDR3, as DNA: TGCGCCAGCAGGGTCGAGGACAGGCGCGAGCAGTACTTC. It codes for CASRVEDRREQYF. The chain joins TRBV5-1 to TRBJ2-7; 7 bases agree with TRBD1. The CDR3 consists of 13 residues. The junction had 8 bases not matched to a gene; V was cut back by 5 bases and J by 6 bases. The germline V gene encodes CDR1 SGHRS and CDR2 YFSETQ.

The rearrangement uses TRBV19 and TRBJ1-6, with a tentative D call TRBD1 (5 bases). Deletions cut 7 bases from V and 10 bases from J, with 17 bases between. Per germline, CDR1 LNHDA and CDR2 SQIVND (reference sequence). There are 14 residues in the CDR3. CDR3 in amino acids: CASIGGGRDSPLHF. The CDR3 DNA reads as TGTGCCAGTATCGGCGGGGGGAGAGACTCACCCCTCCACTTT.

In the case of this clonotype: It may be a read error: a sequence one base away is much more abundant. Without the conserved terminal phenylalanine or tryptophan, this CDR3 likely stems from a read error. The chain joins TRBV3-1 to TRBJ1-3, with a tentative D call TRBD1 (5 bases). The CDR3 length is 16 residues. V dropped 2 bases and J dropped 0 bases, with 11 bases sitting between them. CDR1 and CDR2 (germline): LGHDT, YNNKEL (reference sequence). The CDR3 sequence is CASSQRQRSSGNTIYY. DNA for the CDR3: TGTGCCAGCAGCCAACGACAGCGAAGCTCTGGAAACACCATATATTAT.

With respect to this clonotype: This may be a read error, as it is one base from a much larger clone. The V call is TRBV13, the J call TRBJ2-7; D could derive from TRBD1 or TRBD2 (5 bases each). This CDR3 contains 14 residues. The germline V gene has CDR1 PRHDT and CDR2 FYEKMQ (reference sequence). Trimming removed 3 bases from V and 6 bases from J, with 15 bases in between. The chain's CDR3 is CASSFGTGLCEQYF. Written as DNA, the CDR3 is TGTGCCAGCAGCTTCGGGACGGGGCTGTGCGAGCAGTACTTC. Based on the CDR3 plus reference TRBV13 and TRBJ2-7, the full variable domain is AAGVIQSPRHLIKEKRETATLKCYPIPRHDTVYWYQQGPGQDPQFLISFYEKMQSDKGSIPDRFSAQQFSDYHSELNMSSLELGDSALYFCASSFGTGLCEQYFGPGTRLTVT.

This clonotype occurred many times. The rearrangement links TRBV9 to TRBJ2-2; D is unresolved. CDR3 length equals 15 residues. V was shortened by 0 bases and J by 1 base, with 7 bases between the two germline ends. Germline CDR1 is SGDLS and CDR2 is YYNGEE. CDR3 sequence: CASSVDGRNTGELFF. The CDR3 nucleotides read TGTGCCAGCAGCGTAGACGGAAGGAACACCGGGGAGCTGTTTTTT.

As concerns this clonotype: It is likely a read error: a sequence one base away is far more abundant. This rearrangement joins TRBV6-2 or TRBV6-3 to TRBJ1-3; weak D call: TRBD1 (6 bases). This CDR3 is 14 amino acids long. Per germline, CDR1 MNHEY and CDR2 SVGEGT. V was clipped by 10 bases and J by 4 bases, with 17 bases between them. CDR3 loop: CAIHQGNRGNTIYF. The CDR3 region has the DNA TGTGCCATCCATCAGGGGAATAGAGGAAACACCATATATTTT.

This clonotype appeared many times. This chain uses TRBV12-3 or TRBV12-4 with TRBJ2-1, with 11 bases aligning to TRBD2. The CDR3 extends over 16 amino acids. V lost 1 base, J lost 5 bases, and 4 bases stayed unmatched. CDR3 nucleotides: TGTGCCAGCAGTTTAGGTAGCGGGAGGGGTCACAATGAGCAGTTCTTC. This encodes CASSLGSGRGHNEQFF.

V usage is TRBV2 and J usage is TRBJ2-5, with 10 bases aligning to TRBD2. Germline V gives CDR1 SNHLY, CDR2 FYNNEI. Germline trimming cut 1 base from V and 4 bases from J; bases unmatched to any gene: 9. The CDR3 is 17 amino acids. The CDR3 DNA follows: TGTGCCAGCAGTGAAGGGGCTAGCGGGGGAGACGGAGAGACCCAGTACTTC. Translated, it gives CASSEGASGGDGETQYF.

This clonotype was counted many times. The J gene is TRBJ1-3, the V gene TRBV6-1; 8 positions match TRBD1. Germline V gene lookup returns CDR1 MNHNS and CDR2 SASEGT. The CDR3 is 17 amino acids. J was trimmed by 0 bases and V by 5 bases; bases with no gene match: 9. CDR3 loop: CASSKPTGASSGNTIYF. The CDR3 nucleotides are TGTGCCAGCAGTAAGCCGACAGGGGCCAGCTCTGGAAACACCATATATTTT.

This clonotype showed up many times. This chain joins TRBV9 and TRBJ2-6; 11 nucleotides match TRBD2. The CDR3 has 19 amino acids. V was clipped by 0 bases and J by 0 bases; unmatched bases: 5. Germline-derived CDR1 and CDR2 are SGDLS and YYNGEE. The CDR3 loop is CASSVGLAGQSSGANVLTF. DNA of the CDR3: TGTGCCAGCAGCGTAGGACTAGCGGGACAAAGCTCTGGGGCCAACGTCCTGACTTTC.

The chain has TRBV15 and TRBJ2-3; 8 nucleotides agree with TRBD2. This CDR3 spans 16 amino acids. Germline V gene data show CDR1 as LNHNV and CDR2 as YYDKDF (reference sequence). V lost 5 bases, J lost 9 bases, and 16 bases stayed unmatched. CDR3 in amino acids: CATSGSGRLSTHTQYF. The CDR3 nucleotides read TGTGCCACCAGCGGGAGCGGGAGACTAAGCACACACACGCAGTATTTT. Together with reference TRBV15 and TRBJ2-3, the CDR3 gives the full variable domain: DAMVIQNPRYQVTQFGKPVTLSCSQTLNHNVMYWYQQKSSQAPKLLFHYYDKDFNNEADTPDNFQSRRPNTSFCFLDIRSPGLGDTAMYLCATSGSGRLSTHTQYFGPGTRLTVL.

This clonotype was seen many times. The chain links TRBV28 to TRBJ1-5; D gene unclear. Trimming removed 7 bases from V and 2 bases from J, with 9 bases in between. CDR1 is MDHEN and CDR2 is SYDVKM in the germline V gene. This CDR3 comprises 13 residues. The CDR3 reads CASNRGGNQPQHF. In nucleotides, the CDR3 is TGTGCCAGCAACCGGGGTGGCAATCAGCCCCAGCATTTT.

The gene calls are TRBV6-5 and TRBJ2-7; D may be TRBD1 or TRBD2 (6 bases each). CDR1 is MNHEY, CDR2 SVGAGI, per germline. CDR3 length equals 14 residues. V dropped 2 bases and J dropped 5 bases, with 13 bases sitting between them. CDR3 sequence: CASSYGGPTHEQYF. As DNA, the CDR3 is TGTGCCAGCAGTTACGGGGGGCCCACCCACGAGCAGTACTTC.

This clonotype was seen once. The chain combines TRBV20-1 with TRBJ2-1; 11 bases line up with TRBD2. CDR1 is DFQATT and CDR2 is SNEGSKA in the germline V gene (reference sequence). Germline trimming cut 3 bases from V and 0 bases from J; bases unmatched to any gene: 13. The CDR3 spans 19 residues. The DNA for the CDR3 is TGCAGTGCTAGTCCTAGGGTACTAGCGGGGGTTATCTCCTACAATGAGCAGTTCTTC. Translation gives CSASPRVLAGVISYNEQFF.

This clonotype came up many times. The CDR3 loop is CASSLVGGRGPLGEKLFF. The CDR3 nucleotides are TGTGCCAGCAGCTTAGTAGGCGGCAGGGGGCCACTGGGTGAAAAACTGTTTTTT. The rearrangement uses TRBV11-2 and TRBJ1-4; 8 bases align to TRBD1. The ends lost 1 base at V and 7 bases at J; junction bases unmatched: 14. The CDR3 contains 18 residues. Germline loops: CDR1 SGHAT, CDR2 FQNNGV.

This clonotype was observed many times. In nucleotides, the CDR3 is TGTGCCAGCAGTTTCTTGGGACGCCGTAATACTGAAGCTTTCTTT. Protein: CASSFLGRRNTEAFF. V and J are TRBV28 and TRBJ1-1, with TRBD1 as a possible D gene (5 bases). V dropped 3 bases and J dropped 5 bases, with 16 bases sitting between them. The CDR3 has 15 amino acids. Germline lookup yields CDR1 MDHEN and CDR2 SYDVKM.

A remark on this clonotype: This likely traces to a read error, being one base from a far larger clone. The CDR3 nucleotides are TGTGCCAGCAGTACCGCCACTAGCGTGAGACTTCGGCGGAGGGAGTTCTTC. Translation: CASSTATSVRLRRREFF. The V and J genes are TRBV6-8 and TRBJ2-1; the match to TRBD2 covers 7 bases. CDR1 and CDR2 from the germline V gene are MNHGY and SAAAGT. The CDR3 length is 17 residues. V lost 5 bases to trimming and J lost 14 bases; unmatched junction nucleotides: 24.

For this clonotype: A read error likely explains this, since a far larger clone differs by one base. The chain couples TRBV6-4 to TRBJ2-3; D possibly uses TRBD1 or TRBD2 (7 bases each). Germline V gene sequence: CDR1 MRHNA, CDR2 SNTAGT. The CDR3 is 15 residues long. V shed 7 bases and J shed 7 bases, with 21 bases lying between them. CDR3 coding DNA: TGTGCCAGCAATGTCGTCAGGGGGAGGGCATATACGCAGTATTTT. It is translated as CASNVVRGRAYTQYF.

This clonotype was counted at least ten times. The CDR3 protein is CASSLEGLGSDTQYF. Written as DNA, the CDR3 is TGTGCCAGCAGTTTGGAGGGTCTGGGGTCAGATACGCAGTATTTT. This rearrangement joins TRBV27 to TRBJ2-3, with D possibly TRBD2 on 6 matching bases. CDR1 MNHEY and CDR2 SMNVEV come from the germline V gene (reference sequence). V gave up 3 bases and J gave up 4 bases, with 14 bases separating them. There are 15 residues in the CDR3.

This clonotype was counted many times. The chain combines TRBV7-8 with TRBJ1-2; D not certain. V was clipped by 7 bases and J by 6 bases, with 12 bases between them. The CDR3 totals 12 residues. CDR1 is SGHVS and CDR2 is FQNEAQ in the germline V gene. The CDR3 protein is CASMDFGDGYTF. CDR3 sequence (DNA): TGTGCCAGCATGGACTTTGGGGATGGCTACACCTTC.

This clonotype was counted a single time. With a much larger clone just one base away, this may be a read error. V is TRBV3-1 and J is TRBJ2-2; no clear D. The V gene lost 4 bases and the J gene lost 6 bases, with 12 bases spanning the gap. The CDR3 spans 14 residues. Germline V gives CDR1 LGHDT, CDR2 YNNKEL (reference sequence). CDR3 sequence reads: CASSRLYESGELFF. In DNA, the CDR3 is TGTGCCAGCAGCCGCCTGTACGAATCCGGGGAGCTGTTTTTT.

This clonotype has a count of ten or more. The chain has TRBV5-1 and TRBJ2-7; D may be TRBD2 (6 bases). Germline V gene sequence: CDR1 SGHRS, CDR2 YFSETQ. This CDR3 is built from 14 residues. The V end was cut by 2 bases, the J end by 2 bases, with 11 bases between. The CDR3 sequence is CASSFSAGAYEQYF. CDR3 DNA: TGCGCCAGCAGCTTCTCAGCGGGTGCCTACGAGCAGTACTTC.

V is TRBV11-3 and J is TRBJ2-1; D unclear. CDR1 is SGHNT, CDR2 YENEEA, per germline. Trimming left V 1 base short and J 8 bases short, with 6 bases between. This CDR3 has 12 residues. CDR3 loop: CASSLVSYEQFF. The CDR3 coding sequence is TGTGCCAGCAGCTTAGTGTCGTATGAGCAGTTCTTC.